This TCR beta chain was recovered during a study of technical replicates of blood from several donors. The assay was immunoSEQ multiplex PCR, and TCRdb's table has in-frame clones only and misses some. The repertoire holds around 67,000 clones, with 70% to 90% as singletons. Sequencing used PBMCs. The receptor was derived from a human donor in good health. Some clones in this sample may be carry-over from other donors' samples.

CDR3: CASSRDFYGYTF. The DNA for the CDR3 is TGTGCCAGCAGCCGTGACTTCTATGGCTACACCTTC. This chain uses TRBV14 with TRBJ1-2; D remains unclear. This CDR3 comprises 12 residues. Trimming left V 4 bases short and J 4 bases short, with 7 bases between. In germline, CDR1 is SGHDN, CDR2 FVKESK. The entire variable domain, with the rest obtained from reference TRBV14 and TRBJ1-2, is as follows: EAGVTQFPSHSVIEKGQTVTLRCDPISGHDNLYWYRRVMGKEIKFLLHFVKESKQDESGMPNNRFLAERTGGTYSTLKVQPAELEDSGVYFCASSRDFYGYTFGSGTRLTVV.